Shown below are 2 T cell receptor beta chains from a single sample sequenced in a study of blood T cell repertoires in COVID-19. Data came from immunoSEQ multiplex PCR; TCRdb stores just in-frame clones and leaves some out. The sample shows about 210,000 clones, approximately 80% of them seen only once. Sequences were obtained from peripheral blood. Source of these receptors: a woman older than 75 with COVID-19, enrolled during active disease.

The CDR3 sequence is CASSPPVADFHGYTF. CDR3 DNA: TGTGCCAGCTCACCACCAGTGGCAGATTTTCATGGCTACACCTTC. The rearrangement joins TRBV18 to TRBJ1-2; the D is unclear. The CDR3 runs to 15 residues. Germline CDR1 and CDR2: KGHSH and LQKENI. V shed 0 bases and J shed 6 bases, with 14 bases lying between them.

The chain joins TRBV6-2 or TRBV6-3 to TRBJ1-4; D may be TRBD1 (6 bases). Looked up from germline, CDR1 is MNHEY and CDR2 is SVGEGT. CDR3 length: 15 amino acids. Trimming took off 6 bases at V and 5 bases at J, with 16 bases between the two ends. The CDR3 sequence is CASSPTGIRNEKLFF. The CDR3 DNA reads as TGTGCCAGCAGCCCAACAGGGATCCGAAATGAAAAACTGTTTTTT.